Below are 29 T cell receptor beta chains sequenced from a single sample in a study of blood T cell repertoires in COVID-19. Measured with immunoSEQ multiplex PCR; TCRdb has only the in-frame clones, and not every one. The repertoire holds a few hundred thousand clones, with around 89% as singletons. The sample consisted of peripheral blood. The receptor source for this set is a woman aged 25 to 45 with COVID-19, enrolled during active disease.

As DNA, the CDR3 is TGCGCCAGCAGCCCTGGAAGGGGTAACTATGGCTACACCTTC. Translation gives CASSPGRGNYGYTF. The chain combines TRBV4-3 with TRBJ1-2, with D possibly TRBD1 on 5 matching bases. The V and J ends lost 4 bases and 1 base respectively, with 10 bases between them. Germline-derived CDR1 and CDR2 are LGHNA and YSLEER. This CDR3 has 14 residues.

CDR3 in amino acids: CASSQRDTNYGYTF. The CDR3 DNA sequence: TGTGCCAGCAGCCAGAGAGACACTAACTATGGCTACACCTTC. The chain is built from TRBV7-8 and TRBJ1-2; D gene ambiguous. The CDR3 has 14 amino acids. Germline V gives CDR1 SGHVS, CDR2 FQNEAQ. V was pared by 5 bases and J by 0 bases, with 10 bases between.

V usage is TRBV12-3 or TRBV12-4 and J usage is TRBJ1-1; D might be TRBD1 (5 bases). The CDR3 is 13 residues long. V was pared by 6 bases and J by 1 base, with 9 bases between. The CDR3 spells CASSRQRNTEAFF. Written as DNA, the CDR3 is TGTGCCAGCAGCAGACAGAGGAACACTGAAGCTTTCTTT.

The chain couples TRBV5-4 to TRBJ2-2; TRBD2 matches at 11 bases. Germline V gives CDR1 SGHNT, CDR2 YYREEE (reference sequence). The CDR3 runs to 17 residues. V lost 4 bases and J lost 0; bases outside the gene matches: 5. DNA of the CDR3: TGTGCCAGCAGCCCATCTAGCGGGGGGCCGAACACCGGGGAGCTGTTTTTT. Protein product: CASSPSSGGPNTGELFF. Looking up the rest from reference TRBV5-4 and TRBJ2-2 gives the full variable domain: ETGVTQSPTHLIKTRGQQVTLRCSSQSGHNTVSWYQQALGQGPQFIFQYYREEENGRGNFPPRFSGLQFPNYSSELNVNALELDDSALYLCASSPSSGGPNTGELFFGEGSRLTVL.

The V gene is TRBV6-2 or TRBV6-3, the J gene TRBJ1-1; D is perhaps TRBD1 (6 bases). CDR1 MNHEY and CDR2 SVGEGT come from the germline V gene. The CDR3 is 12 residues long. V lost 6 bases to trimming and J lost 7 bases, with 12 bases between them. CDR3 bases: TGTGCCAGCAGCCCGGGACATATTGAAGCTTTCTTT. This gives the protein CASSPGHIEAFF.

The table lists this clone with a few counts. This chain links TRBV5-5 with TRBJ1-1, with 7 nucleotides matching TRBD1. Germline V gene lookup returns CDR1 SGHKS and CDR2 YYEKEE (reference sequence). V was pared by 0 bases and J by 10 bases, with 9 bases of the junction left unmatched. The CDR3 extends over 14 amino acids. CDR3 nucleotide sequence: TGTGCCAGCAGCTTGGCGTTGACAGGGCGGGTAGCTTTCTTT. It yields the protein CASSLALTGRVAFF.

V and J are TRBV15 and TRBJ1-2, with TRBD1 matching 8 bases. V lost 0 bases and J lost 5; bases outside the gene matches: 14. The CDR3 runs 18 residues. Germline CDR1 is LNHNV and CDR2 is YYDKDF (reference sequence). This chain's CDR3 is CATSRDQAAGGARYGYTF. CDR3 coding DNA: TGTGCCACCAGCAGAGATCAGGCTGCAGGGGGCGCGAGATATGGCTACACCTTC.

This sequence joins TRBV6-2 or TRBV6-3 and TRBJ1-5, with 10 bases matching TRBD1. The V segment lost 6 bases and the J segment 9 bases; nucleotides outside the gene matches: 14. The germline gives CDR1 MNHEY, CDR2 SVGEGT. The CDR3 length is 16 residues. CDR3 region: CASSYITGTGDVPQHF. As DNA, the CDR3 is TGTGCCAGCAGCTATATCACCGGGACAGGGGATGTGCCCCAGCATTTT.

The chain links TRBV19 to TRBJ1-1; TRBD1 aligns across 8 bases. CDR3 size: 16 residues. Germline V lookup: CDR1 LNHDA, CDR2 SQIVND (reference sequence). V gave up 4 bases and J gave up 8 bases; unmatched junction bases: 15. CDR3 nucleotide sequence: TGTGCCAGTAGTAGGGGACAGGCTATCACTAATAAGGAAGCTTTCTTT. Protein sequence: CASSRGQAITNKEAFF.

The chain links TRBV29-1 to TRBJ1-2; 10 nucleotides align to TRBD1. The ends lost 7 bases at V and 1 base at J; junction bases unmatched: 9. Looked up from germline, CDR1 is SQVTM and CDR2 is ANQGSEA. The CDR3 runs 15 residues. The CDR3 protein is CSATGTGEDNYGYTF. CDR3 in DNA: TGCAGCGCTACCGGGACAGGGGAGGATAACTATGGCTACACCTTC.

This clone appeared once. J is TRBJ1-2 and V is TRBV5-1; D possibly corresponds to TRBD1 (5 bases). CDR1 is SGHRS and CDR2 is YFSETQ in the germline V gene. CDR3 length: 15 amino acids. V lost 0 bases and J lost 1, with 10 bases in between. The CDR3 bases are TGCGCCAGCAGCTTGGGCGGGACGGGTAACTATGGCTACACCTTC. Translation gives CASSLGGTGNYGYTF.

The chain couples TRBV6-6 to TRBJ2-2, with 8 bases identical to TRBD1. The CDR3 sequence is 18 residues long. With V trimmed by 5 bases and J by 2 bases, 13 bases remained unmatched. Germline CDR1 reads MNHNY; CDR2 reads SVGAGI (reference sequence). CDR3 region: CASSPPRGTGGNTGELFF. Here the CDR3 DNA reads TGTGCCAGCAGTCCTCCCCGCGGGACAGGCGGTAACACCGGGGAGCTGTTTTTT.

The chain recombines TRBV7-2 with TRBJ2-4; the D gene is possibly TRBD1 (6 bases). V lost 5 bases, J lost 7 bases, and 15 bases lay in between. The CDR3 sequence is 14 residues long. CDR1 is SGHTA, CDR2 FQGNSA, per germline. The CDR3 region has the DNA TGTGCCAGCAGCCCCCCGGACAGTGGGAACATTCAGTACTTC. It yields the protein CASSPPDSGNIQYF. Looking up the rest from reference TRBV7-2 and TRBJ2-4 gives the full variable domain: GAGVSQSPSNKVTEKGKDVELRCDPISGHTALYWYRQSLGQGLEFLIYFQGNSAPDKSGLPSDRFSAERTGGSVSTLTIQRTQQEDSAVYLCASSPPDSGNIQYFGAGTRLSVL.

The V gene is TRBV11-2, the J gene TRBJ2-7; 11 bases agree with TRBD2. This CDR3 is built from 18 residues. With 1 base clipped from V and 0 bases from J, the junction kept 8 bases outside the gene matches. Germline V gene sequence: CDR1 SGHAT, CDR2 FQNNGV. Written as DNA, the CDR3 is TGTGCCAGCAGCTTAGCTTGGACTAGCGGGTCTAGCTCCTACGAGCAGTACTTC. Its translation: CASSLAWTSGSSSYEQYF.

This rearrangement joins TRBV12-5 to TRBJ1-2; 8 bases are a match to TRBD1. The CDR3 sequence is 14 residues long. Germline V gene lookup returns CDR1 LGHNT and CDR2 FRNRAP. With V trimmed by 5 bases and J by 3 bases, 5 bases remained unmatched. CDR3 nucleotide sequence: TGTGCTAGTGGTGGACAGGGCGGTGACTATGGCTACACCTTC. Protein: CASGGQGGDYGYTF.

In DNA form, the CDR3 reads TGCGCCAGCAGCCAAGATCTGGGTCAGGTTTACAACAATGAGCAGTTCTTC. Translating it yields CASSQDLGQVYNNEQFF. This chain links TRBV4-3 with TRBJ2-1; no definite D call. Germline CDR1 is LGHNA and CDR2 is YSLEER. This CDR3 is built from 17 residues. Trimming shortened V by 0 bases and J by 5 bases, and 17 bases separated the two germline ends.

The chain carries TRBV20-1 and TRBJ2-2, with TRBD1 matching 7 bases. J lost 7 bases, V lost 3 bases, and 14 bases had no gene match. From germline, CDR1 is DFQATT and CDR2 SNEGSKA (reference sequence). The CDR3 is 16 residues long. The CDR3 DNA is TGCAGTGCTAGTCCCAAAGGACAGGTTTACGGCGGGGAGCTGTTTTTT. It specifies CSASPKGQVYGGELFF.

The rearrangement links TRBV5-4 to TRBJ2-3, with a weak D call TRBD1 (5 bases). V was cut by 4 bases and J by 1 base, with 10 bases left in between. The CDR3 is 14 amino acids. Germline CDR1 SGHNT, CDR2 YYREEE (reference sequence). CDR3: CASSPLQGTDTQYF. The CDR3 DNA sequence: TGTGCCAGCAGCCCTCTACAGGGCACAGATACGCAGTATTTT.

The chain is built from TRBV29-1 and TRBJ2-1, with D unresolved. The V end was cut by 6 bases, the J end by 3 bases, with 9 bases between. This CDR3 contains 12 residues. The germline V gene has CDR1 SQVTM and CDR2 ANQGSEA. This CDR3 reads CSVLDDYNEQFF. In DNA form, the CDR3 reads TGCAGCGTCCTAGACGACTACAATGAGCAGTTCTTC.

The chain carries TRBV5-4 and TRBJ2-1; tentatively, D is TRBD2 (6 bases). Trimming left V 4 bases short and J 0 bases short, with 11 bases between. CDR1 is SGHNT, CDR2 YYREEE, per germline (reference sequence). The CDR3 is made up of 15 amino acids. The chain's CDR3 is CASSTGGSSYNEQFF. The DNA of the CDR3 is TGTGCCAGCAGCACCGGGGGTAGCTCCTACAATGAGCAGTTCTTC.

This clone was seen more than once but under ten times. The chain combines TRBV4-2 with TRBJ2-1; 9 bases agree with TRBD2. The germline CDR1 and CDR2 sequences are LGHNA and YNFKEQ. The V gene end was trimmed by 0 bases and the J gene end by 1 base; junction bases not matched to a gene: 4. This CDR3 region has 17 residues. CDR3 protein: CASSQDPSGESYNEQFF. For the CDR3, the DNA is TGTGCCAGCAGCCAAGACCCTAGCGGGGAATCCTACAATGAGCAGTTCTTC.

This clone turned up a few times. The chain joins TRBV7-3 to TRBJ2-7, with 14 positions matching TRBD2. Germline assignment: CDR1 SGHTA and CDR2 FQGTGA. With 5 bases clipped from V and 6 bases from J, the junction kept 6 bases outside the gene matches. The CDR3 has 15 amino acids. This CDR3 is CASSPSGTSGGEQYF. CDR3 nucleotides: TGTGCCAGCAGCCCTTCCGGGACTAGCGGGGGCGAGCAGTACTTC.

CDR3 region: CAWSLWQGEKLFF. The CDR3 coding sequence is TGTGCCTGGAGTCTCTGGCAGGGGGAAAAACTGTTTTTT. The genes are TRBV30 and TRBJ1-4, with TRBD1 as a possible D gene (6 bases). Germline lookup yields CDR1 GTSNPN and CDR2 SVGIG (reference sequence). V was trimmed by 2 bases and J by 8 bases, leaving 12 bases between them. The CDR3 is 13 amino acids.

V is TRBV11-1 and J is TRBJ2-1; D may be TRBD2 (7 bases). Trimming stripped 1 base from V and 2 bases from J, with 12 bases between. Germline assignment: CDR1 SGHAT and CDR2 FQDESV (reference sequence). The CDR3 totals 16 residues. This CDR3 reads CASSLGGGRTYNEQFF. The DNA of the CDR3 is TGTGCCAGCAGCTTAGGGGGGGGCCGAACCTACAATGAGCAGTTCTTC.

Only one count was recorded for this clone. CDR3 sequence: CASSWFAGENQPQHF. In DNA form, the CDR3 reads TGTGCCAGTAGTTGGTTCGCAGGGGAAAATCAGCCCCAGCATTTT. The chain links TRBV19 to TRBJ1-5, with D possibly being TRBD1 (6 bases). Germline CDR1 is LNHDA and CDR2 is SQIVND (reference sequence). Trimming pared 5 bases from V and 4 bases from J, leaving 15 bases between. There are 15 residues in the CDR3.

The CDR3 bases are TGTGCCAGCAGTTTATCACGGGGTAACTATGGCTACACCTTC. Translated, it gives CASSLSRGNYGYTF. The chain has TRBV27 and TRBJ1-2; no clear D. V lost 0 bases, J lost 1 base, and 6 bases lay in between. CDR1 and CDR2 (germline): MNHEY, SMNVEV (reference sequence). There are 14 residues in the CDR3.

This chain links TRBV7-9 with TRBJ1-2; 7 nucleotides line up with TRBD1. CDR1 is SEHNR, CDR2 FQNEAQ, per germline (reference sequence). The CDR3 consists of 14 residues. The junction had 0 bases not matched to a gene; V was cut back by 0 bases and J by 2 bases. In DNA, the CDR3 is TGTGCCAGCAGCTTAGCGGGACAGAACTATGGCTACACCTTC. Translated, it gives CASSLAGQNYGYTF. Drawing the rest from reference TRBV7-9 and TRBJ1-2, the complete variable domain is DTGVSQNPRHKITKRGQNVTFRCDPISEHNRLYWYRQTLGQGPEFLTYFQNEAQLEKSRLLSDRFSAERPKGSFSTLEIQRTEQGDSAMYLCASSLAGQNYGYTFGSGTRLTVV.

J is TRBJ2-3 and V is TRBV6-6; possibly TRBD1 for D (5 bases). V lost 6 bases and J 2 bases, leaving 9 bases between the germline ends. The CDR3 is made up of 13 amino acids. The germline gives CDR1 MNHNY, CDR2 SVGAGI (reference sequence). The DNA for the CDR3 is TGTGCCAGCAGGGGCAGGGCCACAGATACGCAGTATTTT. Translation: CASRGRATDTQYF.

V gene TRBV5-4 combines with J gene TRBJ2-7, with 11 positions matching TRBD2. The length of the CDR3 is 16 residues. Per the germline V gene, CDR1 is SGHNT and CDR2 is YYREEE (reference sequence). The V gene end was trimmed by 5 bases and the J gene end by 3 bases; junction bases not matched to a gene: 10. CDR3 in amino acids: CASRVHVAGGLYEQYF. The CDR3 DNA reads TGTGCCAGCAGAGTCCACGTAGCGGGGGGGCTCTACGAGCAGTACTTC.